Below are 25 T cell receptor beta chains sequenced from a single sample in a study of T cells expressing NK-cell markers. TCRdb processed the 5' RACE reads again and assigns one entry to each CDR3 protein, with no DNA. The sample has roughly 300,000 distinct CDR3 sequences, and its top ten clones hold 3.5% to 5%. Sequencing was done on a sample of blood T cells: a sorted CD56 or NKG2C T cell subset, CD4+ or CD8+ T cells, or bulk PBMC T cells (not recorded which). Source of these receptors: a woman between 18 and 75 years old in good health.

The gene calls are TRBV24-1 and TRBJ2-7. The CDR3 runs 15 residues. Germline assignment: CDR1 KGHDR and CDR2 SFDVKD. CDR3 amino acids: CATSEAAGSSYEQYF.

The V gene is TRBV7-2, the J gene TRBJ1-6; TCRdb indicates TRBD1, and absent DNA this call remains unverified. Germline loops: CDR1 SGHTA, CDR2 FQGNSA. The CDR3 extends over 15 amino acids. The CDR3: CASSSTGGIYSPLHF.

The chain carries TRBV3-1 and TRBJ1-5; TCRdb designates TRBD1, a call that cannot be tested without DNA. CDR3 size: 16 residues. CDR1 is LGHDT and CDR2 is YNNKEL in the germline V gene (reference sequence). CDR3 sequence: CASSQSRGRGNQPQHF.

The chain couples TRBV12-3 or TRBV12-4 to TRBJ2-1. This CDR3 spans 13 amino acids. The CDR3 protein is CASSFRTPNEQFF.

The CDR3 loop is CASSSSKRELFF. V and J are TRBV7-2 and TRBJ2-2. Germline CDR1 reads SGHTA; CDR2 reads FQGNSA. The length of the CDR3 is 12 residues.

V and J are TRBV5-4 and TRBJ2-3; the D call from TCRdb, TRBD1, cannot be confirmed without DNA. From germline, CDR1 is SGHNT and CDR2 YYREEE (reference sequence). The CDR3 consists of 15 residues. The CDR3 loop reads CASTSTGGRTDTQYF.

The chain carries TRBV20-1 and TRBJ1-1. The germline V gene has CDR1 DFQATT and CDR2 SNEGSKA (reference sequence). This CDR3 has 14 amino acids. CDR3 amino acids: CSARDGYSNTEAFF.

The chain's CDR3 is CASSRNQGESGYTF. The J gene is TRBJ1-2, the V gene TRBV27; checking the TCRdb D call of TRBD1 is not possible without DNA. CDR3 length equals 14 residues. The germline gives CDR1 MNHEY, CDR2 SMNVEV (reference sequence).

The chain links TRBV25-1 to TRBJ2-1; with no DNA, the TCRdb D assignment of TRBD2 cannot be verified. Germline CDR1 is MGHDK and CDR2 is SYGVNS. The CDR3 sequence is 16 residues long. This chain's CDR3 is CASSQSAGLRYNEQFF.

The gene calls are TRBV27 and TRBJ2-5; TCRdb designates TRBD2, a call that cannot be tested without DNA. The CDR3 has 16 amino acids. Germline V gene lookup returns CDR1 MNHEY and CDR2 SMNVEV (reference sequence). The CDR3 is CASRGPGRGGGETQYF.

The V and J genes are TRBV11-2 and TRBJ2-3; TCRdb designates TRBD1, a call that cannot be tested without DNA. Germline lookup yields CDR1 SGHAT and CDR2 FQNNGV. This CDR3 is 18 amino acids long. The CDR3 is CASSRNTRQGRNTDTQYF. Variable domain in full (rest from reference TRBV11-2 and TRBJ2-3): EAGVAQSPRYKIIEKRQSVAFWCNPISGHATLYWYQQILGQGPKLLIQFQNNGVVDDSQLPKDRFSAERLKGVDSTLKIQPAKLEDSAVYLCASSRNTRQGRNTDTQYFGPGTRLTVL.

This CDR3 reads CAISELENTGELFF. This rearrangement joins TRBV10-3 to TRBJ2-2. CDR3 length equals 14 residues. Looked up from germline, CDR1 is ENHRY and CDR2 is SYGVKD.

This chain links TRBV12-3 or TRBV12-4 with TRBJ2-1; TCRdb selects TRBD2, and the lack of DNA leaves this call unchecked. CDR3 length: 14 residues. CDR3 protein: CASWTSGRFGEQFF.

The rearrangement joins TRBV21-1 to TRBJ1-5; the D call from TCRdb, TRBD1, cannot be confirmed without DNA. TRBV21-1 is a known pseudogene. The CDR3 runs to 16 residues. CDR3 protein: CASSKGGGTGNQPQHF.

The CDR3 spells CASMFRRPPHEQFF. V and J are TRBV6-2 or TRBV6-3 and TRBJ2-1; the D gene TCRdb calls, TRBD1, cannot be checked with no DNA. Germline V CDR1 and CDR2: MNHEY, SVGEGT. The CDR3 is made up of 14 amino acids.

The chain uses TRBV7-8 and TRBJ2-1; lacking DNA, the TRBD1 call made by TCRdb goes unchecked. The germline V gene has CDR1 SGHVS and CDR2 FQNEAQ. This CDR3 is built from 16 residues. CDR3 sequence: CASSVPGAKAYNEQFF.

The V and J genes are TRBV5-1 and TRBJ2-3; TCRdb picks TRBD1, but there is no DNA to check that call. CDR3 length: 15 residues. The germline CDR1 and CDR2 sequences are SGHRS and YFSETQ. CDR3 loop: CASSLGDRDTDTQYF.

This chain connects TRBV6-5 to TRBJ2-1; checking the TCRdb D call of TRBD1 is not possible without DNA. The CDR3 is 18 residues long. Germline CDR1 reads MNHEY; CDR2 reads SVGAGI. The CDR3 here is CASSSSGQRILRYNEQFF.

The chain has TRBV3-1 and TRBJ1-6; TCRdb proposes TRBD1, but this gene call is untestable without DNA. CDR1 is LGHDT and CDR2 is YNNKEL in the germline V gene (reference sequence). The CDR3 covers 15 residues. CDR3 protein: CASSGSGQGNSPLHF.

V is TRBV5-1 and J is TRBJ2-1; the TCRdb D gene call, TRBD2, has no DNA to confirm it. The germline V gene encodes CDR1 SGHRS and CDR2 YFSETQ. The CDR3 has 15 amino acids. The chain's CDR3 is CASSPGGLQDNEQFF.

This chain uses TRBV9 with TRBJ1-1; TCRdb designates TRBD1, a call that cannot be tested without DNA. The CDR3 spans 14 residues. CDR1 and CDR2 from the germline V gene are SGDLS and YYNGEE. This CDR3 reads CASSVDRINTEAFF.

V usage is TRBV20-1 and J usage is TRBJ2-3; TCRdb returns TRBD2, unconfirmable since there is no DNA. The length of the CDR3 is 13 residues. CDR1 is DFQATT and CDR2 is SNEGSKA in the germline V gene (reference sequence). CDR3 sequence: CSAFGSFTDTQYF.

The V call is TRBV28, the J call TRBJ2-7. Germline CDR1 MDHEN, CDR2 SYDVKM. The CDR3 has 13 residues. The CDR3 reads CASIRAEPHEQYF.

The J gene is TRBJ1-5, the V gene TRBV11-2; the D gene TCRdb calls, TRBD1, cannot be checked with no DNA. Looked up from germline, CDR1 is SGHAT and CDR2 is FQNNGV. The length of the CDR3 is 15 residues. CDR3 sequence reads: CASSFGQGQHQPQHF. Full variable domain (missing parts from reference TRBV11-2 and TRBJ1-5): EAGVAQSPRYKIIEKRQSVAFWCNPISGHATLYWYQQILGQGPKLLIQFQNNGVVDDSQLPKDRFSAERLKGVDSTLKIQPAKLEDSAVYLCASSFGQGQHQPQHFGDGTRLSIL.

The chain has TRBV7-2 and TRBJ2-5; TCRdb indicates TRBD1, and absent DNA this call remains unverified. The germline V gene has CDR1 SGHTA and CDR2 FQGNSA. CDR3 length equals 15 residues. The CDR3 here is CASSPLTGGIETQYF.